This TCR beta chain comes out of a study of blood T cell repertoires in COVID-19. Turning to the study itself: Whether acute or convalescent, the COVID-19 samples came from the United States, Italy and Spain. PBMCs, B-cell-depleted T cells, or T cells provided the cDNA or gDNA that made up the material.

The V gene end was trimmed by 6 bases and the J gene end by 5 bases; junction bases not matched to a gene: 5. CDR3 length: 13 amino acids. The V gene's germline CDR1 is SNHLY and CDR2 FYNNEI. The protocol was immunoSEQ multiplex PCR, while the TCRdb copy is restricted to in-frame clones and leaves out a portion. The data show some 200,000 clones, 84% seen once. What was sequenced was peripheral blood. This sequence originates from a man aged 25 to 40 with active or convalescent COVID-19. V gene TRBV2 combines with J gene TRBJ2-5, with TRBD1 matching over 8 bases. CDR3 nucleotides: TGTGCCAGCAGGCTGGACAGGGCGGAGACCCAGTACTTC. Its protein product is CASRLDRAETQYF.